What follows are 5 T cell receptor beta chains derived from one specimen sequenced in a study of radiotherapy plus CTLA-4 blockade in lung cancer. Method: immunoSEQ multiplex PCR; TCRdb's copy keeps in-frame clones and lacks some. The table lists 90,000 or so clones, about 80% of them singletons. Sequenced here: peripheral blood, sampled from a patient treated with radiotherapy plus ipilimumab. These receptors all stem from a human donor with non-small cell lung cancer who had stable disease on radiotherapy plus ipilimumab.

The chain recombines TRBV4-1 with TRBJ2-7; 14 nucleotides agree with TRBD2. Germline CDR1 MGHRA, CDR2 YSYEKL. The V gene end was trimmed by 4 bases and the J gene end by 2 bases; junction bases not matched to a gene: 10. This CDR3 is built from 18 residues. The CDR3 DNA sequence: TGCGCCAGCAGCCGTTCCGGGACTAGCGGGAGTAGTCCCTACGAGCAGTACTTC. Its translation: CASSRSGTSGSSPYEQYF.

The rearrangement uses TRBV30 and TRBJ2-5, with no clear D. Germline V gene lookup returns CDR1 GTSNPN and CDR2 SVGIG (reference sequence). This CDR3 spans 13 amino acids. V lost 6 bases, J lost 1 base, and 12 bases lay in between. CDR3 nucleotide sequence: TGTGCCTGTACCGGGCGGAGCCAAGAGACCCAGTACTTC. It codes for CACTGRSQETQYF.

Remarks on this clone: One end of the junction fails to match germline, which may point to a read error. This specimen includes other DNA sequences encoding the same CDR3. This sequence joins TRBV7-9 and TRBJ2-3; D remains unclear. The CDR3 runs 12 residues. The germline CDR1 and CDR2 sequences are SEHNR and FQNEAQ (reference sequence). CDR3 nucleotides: TGTGCCAGCAGCTTAAGCACGGATACGCAGTATTTT. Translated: CASSLSTDTQYF.

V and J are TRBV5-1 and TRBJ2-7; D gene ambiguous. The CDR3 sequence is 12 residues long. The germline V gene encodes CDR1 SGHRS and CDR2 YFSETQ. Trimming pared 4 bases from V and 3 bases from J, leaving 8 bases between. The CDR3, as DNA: TGCGCCAGCAGCCCGGGCTTCTACGAGCAGTACTTC. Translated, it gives CASSPGFYEQYF.

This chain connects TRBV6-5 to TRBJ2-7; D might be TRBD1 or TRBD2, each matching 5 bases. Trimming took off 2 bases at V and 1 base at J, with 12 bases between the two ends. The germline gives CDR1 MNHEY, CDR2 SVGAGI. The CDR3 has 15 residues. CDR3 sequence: CASSYGGVESYEQYF. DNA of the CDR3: TGTGCCAGCAGTTACGGGGGTGTTGAATCCTACGAGCAGTACTTC.